Shown below are 21 T cell receptor beta chains from a single sample sequenced in a study of T cell repertoires in aging, cancer and after chemotherapy (dated by TCRdb to between 2019 and 2020). For sequencing, an Illumina MiSeq was employed. Multiplex touch-down PCR with a mixed TRB-A/B primer pool was used to amplify rearranged TRB sequences covering the V, D and J segments. The public sequencing data were trimmed at Q25 with fastp and processed into clonotypes with MiXCR by TCRdb, which kept only in-frame beta chains. For every CDR3 protein sequence, its rows merge into one entry that carries the most common genes and DNA. This sample has about 10,000 distinct CDR3 sequences in its table, and approximately 40% of those were observed once. Together, the top ten hold 9.9% of the sample. TCR beta rearrangements were amplified from genomic DNA isolated from peripheral blood, not from sorted cells or RNA.

The sample was blood. These receptors all stem from a human donor in good health.

Sample share makes this clonotype medium-sized (0.01 to 0.1%). This chain connects TRBV19 to TRBJ2-1, with 9 bases that match TRBD2. From germline, CDR1 is LNHDA and CDR2 SQIVND (reference sequence). With 3 bases clipped from V and 3 bases from J, the junction kept 3 bases outside the gene matches. This CDR3 comprises 15 residues. In DNA, the CDR3 is TGTGCCAGTAGTATTAGCGGGAGTTTCTACAATGAGCAGTTCTTC. Residues: CASSISGSFYNEQFF.

The chain is built from TRBV5-1 and TRBJ1-4; the D gene is possibly TRBD1 (6 bases). The germline gives CDR1 SGHRS, CDR2 YFSETQ. CDR3 size: 13 residues. Trimming removed 0 bases from V and 10 bases from J, with 10 bases in between. CDR3 region: CASSLAGHSKLFF. The CDR3 DNA reads TGCGCCAGCAGCTTGGCGGGACATTCAAAACTGTTTTTT.

V and J are TRBV19 and TRBJ1-1; 9 bases are shared with TRBD1. This CDR3 contains 16 residues. Germline CDR1 LNHDA, CDR2 SQIVND (reference sequence). The V and J ends lost 5 bases and 0 bases, in that order; junction bases with no gene match: 7. The CDR3: CASSLGQGMMNTEAFF. CDR3 DNA sequence: TGTGCCAGTAGTCTCGGACAGGGGATGATGAACACTGAAGCTTTCTTT.

This clonotype showed up just a few times. The chain employs TRBV30 and TRBJ2-5; 14 positions match TRBD2. CDR1 and CDR2 from the germline V gene are GTSNPN and SVGIG (reference sequence). V trimming: 3 bases; J trimming: 4 bases; junction bases outside the gene matches: 4. The CDR3 totals 15 residues. The CDR3 reads CAWRAGLAGGETQYF. The CDR3 coding sequence is TGTGCCTGGAGAGCCGGACTAGCGGGAGGAGAGACCCAGTACTTC.

J is TRBJ2-1 and V is TRBV12-3 or TRBV12-4; maybe TRBD1 (5 bases). The CDR3 runs 12 residues. The V gene lost 5 bases and the J gene lost 8 bases, with 10 bases spanning the gap. The CDR3 nucleotides are TGTGCCAGCAGTCTCGAAGGGGATGAGCAGTTCTTC. Amino acids: CASSLEGDEQFF.

This clonotype has only a few counts. The chain links TRBV30 to TRBJ2-7, with D possibly being TRBD1 or TRBD2 (5 bases each). The CDR3 consists of 13 residues. V lost 6 bases to trimming and J lost 4 bases, with 16 bases between them. Per the germline V gene, CDR1 is GTSNPN and CDR2 is SVGIG (reference sequence). The chain's CDR3 is CACSRELGYEQYF. CDR3 DNA sequence: TGTGCCTGTTCCAGGGAGTTGGGGTACGAGCAGTACTTC.

This chain connects TRBV30 to TRBJ1-1, with D maybe TRBD1 (5 bases). Per germline, CDR1 GTSNPN and CDR2 SVGIG (reference sequence). Trimming removed 3 bases from V and 0 bases from J, with 11 bases in between. This CDR3 is built from 14 residues. The CDR3 sequence: CAWSRDRVNTEAFF. In DNA form, the CDR3 reads TGTGCCTGGAGCAGGGACCGTGTGAACACTGAAGCTTTCTTT. Supplemented by reference TRBV30 and TRBJ1-1, the full variable domain reads SQTIHQWPATLVQPVGSPLSLECTVEGTSNPNLYWYRQAAGRGLQLLFYSVGIGQISSEVPQNLSASRPQDRQFILSSKKLLLSDSGFYLCAWSRDRVNTEAFFGQGTRLTVV.

This clonotype came up a few times. The chain carries TRBV5-3 and TRBJ2-7; D is perhaps TRBD1 or TRBD2 (5 bases each). TRBV5-3 is known as an ORF, though its function is uncertain. The CDR3 is 13 residues long. The ends were cut back, 4 bases at V and 3 bases at J, with 11 bases in the middle. CDR3 amino acids: CARSVRDGYEQYF. The CDR3 bases are TGTGCCAGAAGCGTCCGGGACGGCTACGAGCAGTACTTC.

V usage is TRBV10-3 and J usage is TRBJ2-5; 7 nucleotides agree with TRBD2. Germline assignment: CDR1 ENHRY and CDR2 SYGVKD. J was trimmed by 5 bases and V by 6 bases; bases with no gene match: 12. This CDR3 spans 15 amino acids. CDR3 nucleotides: TGTGCCATCAGCCCGGGGGGACTCCAAAGGGAGACCCAGTACTTC. Translation: CAISPGGLQRETQYF.

This clonotype was recorded only once. The rearrangement links TRBV27 to TRBJ2-1; weak D call: TRBD2 (6 bases). The CDR3 covers 17 residues. Germline V gives CDR1 MNHEY, CDR2 SMNVEV (reference sequence). V lost 5 bases and J 3 bases, leaving 20 bases between the germline ends. This chain's CDR3 is CASSLGSPGTCYNEQFF. DNA of the CDR3: TGTGCCAGCAGTCTCGGATCCCCCGGGACTTGCTACAATGAGCAGTTCTTC.

This clonotype was detected only a few times. V and J are TRBV19 and TRBJ2-3, with 16 bases aligning to TRBD2. The CDR3 is made up of 18 amino acids. Germline CDR1 LNHDA, CDR2 SQIVND (reference sequence). J gave up 0 bases and V 5 bases, and 5 bases lay outside the gene matches. Here the CDR3 DNA reads TGTGCCAGTAGTGCGGGACTAGCGGGAGGGCCTAGCACAGATACGCAGTATTTT. Translated, it gives CASSAGLAGGPSTDTQYF.

The CDR3 nucleotides are TGTGCCAGCAGCCAAGATTTCGGGGTGAACACCGGGGAGCTGTTTTTT. It is translated as CASSQDFGVNTGELFF. The chain couples TRBV27 to TRBJ2-2, with D perhaps TRBD2 (5 bases). The V end was cut by 6 bases, the J end by 1 base, with 15 bases between. This CDR3 comprises 16 residues. Germline lookup yields CDR1 MNHEY and CDR2 SMNVEV (reference sequence).

The DNA of the CDR3 is TGTGCCACCAGCAGAGAGTTCGGGAGCCCCGGGTTCTTC. Encoded protein: CATSREFGSPGFF. The V and J genes are TRBV15 and TRBJ2-1; the D gene is possibly TRBD2 (6 bases). Trimming cost V 0 bases and J 15 bases, with 15 bases left between them. Germline loops: CDR1 LNHNV, CDR2 YYDKDF (reference sequence). The CDR3 is 13 residues long. Combining the CDR3 with reference TRBV15 and TRBJ2-1 gives the whole variable domain DAMVIQNPRYQVTQFGKPVTLSCSQTLNHNVMYWYQQKSSQAPKLLFHYYDKDFNNEADTPDNFQSRRPNTSFCFLDIRSPGLGDTAMYLCATSREFGSPGFFGPGTRLTVL.

This clonotype is medium-sized in the sample. The J gene is TRBJ2-7, the V gene TRBV11-1; 10 positions match TRBD1. With 3 bases clipped from V and 6 bases from J, the junction kept 5 bases outside the gene matches. CDR1 is SGHAT and CDR2 is FQDESV in the germline V gene (reference sequence). The CDR3 is made up of 14 amino acids. CDR3 in amino acids: CASSFDRGLGEQYF. CDR3 DNA: TGTGCCAGCAGCTTTGACAGGGGGCTCGGCGAGCAGTACTTC.

This clonotype was counted only a few times. The rearrangement joins TRBV19 to TRBJ2-3; 8 bases are shared with TRBD1. J gave up 0 bases and V 3 bases, and 5 bases lay outside the gene matches. The CDR3 length is 16 residues. Germline V lookup: CDR1 LNHDA, CDR2 SQIVND (reference sequence). CDR3 sequence (DNA): TGTGCCAGTAGTATGACAGGGGCCTCTAGCACAGATACGCAGTATTTT. This codes for CASSMTGASSTDTQYF.

This clonotype has only a few counts. The chain is built from TRBV5-4 and TRBJ2-1; 10 positions agree with TRBD1. Germline V gene sequence: CDR1 SGHNT, CDR2 YYREEE (reference sequence). This CDR3 contains 15 residues. V was pared by 4 bases and J by 4 bases, with 5 bases of the junction left unmatched. CDR3: CASSRDRGGYNEQFF. CDR3 sequence (DNA): TGTGCCAGCAGCAGGGACAGGGGAGGGTACAATGAGCAGTTCTTC.

This clonotype has only one observation. The chain has TRBV7-2 and TRBJ1-6, with TRBD1 identical over 10 bases. The CDR3 has 13 residues. CDR1 is SGHTA and CDR2 is FQGNSA in the germline V gene. After removal of 3 bases from V and 11 bases from J, the junction contained 1 base not matched to a gene. This CDR3 reads CASSLGTGAPLHF. As DNA, the CDR3 is TGTGCCAGCAGCTTGGGGACAGGGGCACCCCTCCACTTT.

This clonotype was seen more than once but under ten times. The chain joins TRBV6-2 or TRBV6-3 to TRBJ2-7, with TRBD1 matching 9 bases. CDR3 length: 15 residues. V lost 7 bases to trimming and J lost 5 bases; unmatched junction nucleotides: 12. Germline V gene lookup returns CDR1 MNHEY and CDR2 SVGEGT. The CDR3 nucleotides read TGTGCCAGCATTCCGACCGGGACAGGGCTACACGAGCAGTACTTC. This translates into CASIPTGTGLHEQYF.

The chain employs TRBV19 and TRBJ2-5; TRBD2 is a possible D gene (7 bases). The CDR3 is 16 residues long. Germline CDR1 reads LNHDA; CDR2 reads SQIVND (reference sequence). Trimming removed 6 bases from V and 5 bases from J, with 22 bases in between. The CDR3, as DNA: TGTGCCAGTAGAAGTGCGGGGGCAGGGCCCGCGGAGACCCAGTACTTC. Its protein product is CASRSAGAGPAETQYF.

This clonotype occurred a few times. CDR3 DNA sequence: TGTGCCAGTAGTATAGATACAGGGATGGATGGCTACACCTTC. It specifies CASSIDTGMDGYTF. The chain combines TRBV19 with TRBJ1-2; tentative D call: TRBD1 (6 bases). The CDR3 totals 14 residues. Looked up from germline, CDR1 is LNHDA and CDR2 is SQIVND (reference sequence). Trimming took off 0 bases at V and 6 bases at J, with 11 bases between the two ends.

The rearrangement joins TRBV6-2 or TRBV6-3 to TRBJ2-6; D unclear. There are 18 residues in the CDR3. With 2 bases removed from V and 0 bases from J, the gap between germline ends came to 14 bases. CDR1 and CDR2 from the germline V gene are MNHEY and SVGEGT. CDR3 protein: CASSYGLMGNSGANVLTF. CDR3 bases: TGTGCCAGCAGTTACGGTTTGATGGGCAACTCTGGGGCCAACGTCCTGACTTTC.